The source of this T cell receptor beta chain is a study of blood T cells in healthy people across ages (dated by TCRdb to the mid-2010s). Notes on the research overall: Template switching captured roughly one uniquely barcoded TCR beta cDNA molecule per two T cells in model experiments. To avoid experimental bias, donors of different ages were randomly spread across the sequencing lanes. To track age-related changes in TCR beta repertoire diversity, the study relied on deep sequencing normalized with unique cDNA molecular identifiers. The study analyzed two additional independent replicas of 1 million unique cDNA reads from the same blood draw for two donors, one aged 18 to 30 and one aged 80 or older. Four age groups were formed from the donors: young (average approximately 15 years), middle-aged (just under 40), aged (more than 55) and long-lived (82).

The donors were roughly 38 Caucasian individuals from Russia, aged roughly 6 to 100 years, who were systemically healthy. About 10 milliliters of peripheral blood were collected from each donor into EDTA-treated Vacutainer tubes. PBMCs were isolated by Ficoll-Paque density-gradient centrifugation, with at least 6 million obtained per sample. Total RNA, at least 5 micrograms per sample, was extracted from PBMCs with Trizol reagent. For every donor, flow cytometry on a PBMC aliquot measured the percentage of naive CD45RAhigh/CD27high T cells. Remarks on this clonotype: Which antigen it targets is not known. The sample holds no much larger clone one base away, and base qualities are not on file.

To prepare the library, 5' RACE was applied. The sample was run on an Illumina HiSeq 2500. A second PCR of about 6 to 11 cycles was run with a J-beta primer mix and a sample-barcoded 5' primer. A unique molecular identifier was introduced onto each TCR beta cDNA molecule by a template-switch 5' adaptor carrying 12 random nucleotides. At least 2.5 million CDR3-containing paired-end reads were obtained from each sample. All of the RNA was converted into first-strand cDNA using the Mint cDNA synthesis kit, with a TRBC-specific oligonucleotide serving as the primer. All cDNA was treated with uracil-DNA glycosylase and then went through a first 18-cycle PCR with the universal primers M1SS and BC2_uni_R. Under the source paper's analysis protocol: For normalization, 1 million high-quality reads were randomly selected from each sample, with every read carrying a distinct molecular identifier. Reads with shared molecular identifiers were discarded instead of being binned into consensus sequences. CDR3 identification, clonotype clustering and error correction used MiTCR with a Q25 quality threshold and the strictest error-elimination algorithm. A nonparametric unseen species model with Euler transformation was used to estimate lower-bound total TCR beta diversity. TCRdb took the public reads, trimmed them with fastp at Q25, ran MiXCR for clone calling and kept in-frame beta chains. Each CDR3 protein appears once, grouped with its most common genes and DNA. The V and J calls were determined by TCRdb, not by the authors. This sample lists hundreds of thousands of distinct CDR3 sequences; 35% to 60% were detected once. Less than 20% of the sample rests with the top ten.

The germline V end is reduced by 8 bases and the J end by 5 bases; junction bases left unmatched: 7. Its CDR3 holds 12 amino acids, cysteine through phenylalanine. Only CDR3 DNA remains: 36 bases, in frame from the first base. The germline V gene (reference sequence) sets CDR1 to DFQATT and CDR2 to SNEGSKA. What the study reported, not specific to this receptor: Compared with the aged group, more naive CD4+ T cells, fewer expanded clones and increased TCR diversity were shown by the long-lived group, suggesting age selection. Observed TCR beta diversity correlated strongly with the percentage of naive T cells measured by flow cytometry. Since profiling was done on bulk unsorted PBMCs, naive and antigen-experienced compartments could not be conclusively compared. As age increased, observed TCR beta diversity per million T cells dropped in a roughly linear way, and a significant reduction was already evident by age approximately 40. Estimates of total diversity based on one million sequenced T cells were considered lower bounds and underestimates. Because the CMV infection status of the donors was unknown, age-related changes in expanded clonotypes may potentially have been confounded.

The TCR originated in an elderly man in good health. The sample comprised blood. The rearrangement combines TRBV20-1 with TRBJ2-7; 9 nucleotides in the junction match TRBD1. At the DNA level, the sequence is TGCAGTCCCGGACAGGGGAACCACGAGCAGTACTTC. This codes for CSPGQGNHEQYF.